A single sample gave rise to the 16 T cell receptor beta chains below, sequenced in a study of post-analysis software for immune sequencing data. Overall study results and limits: Relative to controls, patients had 5 or 6 TRBV segments at higher frequency, with TRBV5-6, TRBV5-1 and TRBV20-1 among these.

No antigen has been identified for these receptors. Unique molecular identifiers had been added to the TCR beta cDNA libraries. TCRdb reprocessed the PCR reads with MiXCR, giving one entry per CDR3 protein. Among hundreds of thousands of distinct CDR3 sequences listed, 59% were seen once. The sequencing input was blood. The receptors were sampled from a girl aged 2-10 years with multiple sclerosis.

The chain links TRBV7-9 to TRBJ2-5; 7 positions match TRBD2. V shed 5 bases and J 11 bases; nucleotides not matched to a gene: 17. The CDR3 is 15 amino acids. Germline CDR1 reads SEHNR; CDR2 reads FQNEAQ (reference sequence). DNA of the CDR3: TGTGCCAGCAGCCTGGCGAGCGGGGCTTACAATGAGCAGTACTTC. Translating it yields CASSLASGAYNEQYF. The full variable domain, rest sourced from reference TRBV7-9 and TRBJ2-5, is DTGVSQNPRHKITKRGQNVTFRCDPISEHNRLYWYRQTLGQGPEFLTYFQNEAQLEKSRLLSDRFSAERPKGSFSTLEIQRTEQGDSAMYLCASSLASGAYNEQYFGPGTRLLVL.

This clonotype was detected once. The rearrangement joins TRBV29-1 to TRBJ2-7; D remains ambiguous. This CDR3 is built from 13 residues. Looked up from germline, CDR1 is SQVTM and CDR2 is ANQGSEA. V gave up 0 bases and J gave up 4 bases, with 10 bases separating them. The CDR3 sequence is CSVEDPLGYEQYF. DNA for the CDR3: TGCAGCGTTGAAGATCCCCTTGGGTACGAGCAGTACTTC.

The chain carries TRBV20-1 and TRBJ2-4; D remains ambiguous. The closer fit of TRBJ2-5 to the DNA end suggests the J call may be wrong. CDR1 is DFQATT and CDR2 is SNEGSKA in the germline V gene (reference sequence). The CDR3 is 14 residues long. CDR3 nucleotide sequence: TGCAGTGCTAGAGATAGGCCGAATCAAGAGACCCAGTACTTC. It specifies CSARDRPNQETQYF.

This clonotype has a handful of counts. The rearrangement uses TRBV3-1 and TRBJ2-1; D is possibly TRBD2 (5 bases). Germline V gene sequence: CDR1 LGHDT, CDR2 YNNKEL (reference sequence). This CDR3 contains 15 residues. The ends were cut back, 0 bases at V and 4 bases at J, with 10 bases in the middle. The CDR3 reads CASSQEGGPYNEQFF. The CDR3 nucleotides read TGTGCCAGCAGCCAAGAGGGCGGGCCATACAATGAGCAGTTCTTC.

V usage is TRBV12-3 or TRBV12-4 and J usage is TRBJ2-3, with D possibly TRBD2 on 7 matching bases. Trimming stripped 3 bases from V and 1 base from J, with 14 bases between. This CDR3 region has 16 residues. CDR3 region: CASSFVGGGGTDTQYF. CDR3 DNA sequence: TGTGCCAGCAGTTTTGTCGGAGGGGGGGGCACAGATACGCAGTATTTT.

The rearrangement links TRBV5-1 to TRBJ2-7, with D uncertain. The J call is in doubt because the DNA end fits TRBJ2-5 better. Germline CDR1 is SGHRS and CDR2 is YFSETQ. There are 15 residues in the CDR3. The CDR3 nucleotides are TGCGCCAGCAGCTTGGGGCCTCCTTATGAAGAGACCCAGTACTTC. Translating it yields CASSLGPPYEETQYF.

A few counts support this clonotype. The V call is TRBV9, the J call TRBJ2-7; 8 nucleotides agree with TRBD2. J lost 5 bases, V lost 7 bases, and 11 bases had no gene match. Germline V gives CDR1 SGDLS, CDR2 YYNGEE. This CDR3 spans 14 amino acids. CDR3 loop: CASAKAGRANEQYF. The CDR3 DNA reads TGTGCCAGCGCGAAGGCCGGGAGGGCCAACGAGCAGTACTTC.

V is TRBV7-9 and J is TRBJ2-5; TRBD1 matches at 9 bases. The germline V gene has CDR1 SEHNR and CDR2 FQNEAQ (reference sequence). This CDR3 is 15 amino acids long. Trimming removed 3 bases from V and 1 base from J; junction bases left unmatched: 3. CDR3 bases: TGTGCCAGCAGCTTGGGACAGGGCTTCCAAGAGACCCAGTACTTC. This codes for CASSLGQGFQETQYF.

This rearrangement joins TRBV12-3 or TRBV12-4 to TRBJ1-2; 9 bases map to TRBD1. After removal of 5 bases from V and 8 bases from J, the junction contained 9 bases not matched to a gene. This CDR3 comprises 14 residues. The DNA for the CDR3 is TGTGCCAGCAGTCACGGACAGGGGCGGCGGGGCTACACCTTC. Protein product: CASSHGQGRRGYTF.

CDR3 region: CASSLVVGSGYGYTF. CDR3 DNA sequence: TGTGCCAGCAGCTTAGTGGTGGGTAGCGGCTATGGCTACACCTTC. The gene calls are TRBV7-2 and TRBJ1-2; D is uncertain. Trimming stripped 1 base from V and 4 bases from J, with 13 bases between. The germline CDR1 and CDR2 sequences are SGHTA and FQGNSA. The CDR3 loop spans 15 amino acids.

This clonotype turned up a few times. This rearrangement joins TRBV20-1 to TRBJ2-3, with 7 bases fitting TRBD2. J was trimmed by 2 bases and V by 5 bases; bases with no gene match: 10. Germline lookup yields CDR1 DFQATT and CDR2 SNEGSKA (reference sequence). This CDR3 contains 15 residues. The CDR3 coding sequence is TGCAGTGCTTACCGTTCTAGCGGCAACACAGATACGCAGTATTTT. Encoded protein: CSAYRSSGNTDTQYF.

The chain is built from TRBV29-1 and TRBJ2-7; 7 nucleotides align to TRBD1. Trimming at V came to 5 bases and at J to 0 bases, leaving 7 bases not matched to a gene. The CDR3 is 14 residues long. Germline CDR1 reads SQVTM; CDR2 reads ANQGSEA. In DNA, the CDR3 is TGCAGCGTTCTCAGGACAGGCTTCTCCTACGAGCAGTACTTC. Protein sequence: CSVLRTGFSYEQYF.

This clonotype turned up a few times. V gene TRBV12-3 or TRBV12-4 combines with J gene TRBJ2-1; D perhaps matches TRBD2 (5 bases). Trimming took 1 base from V and 8 from J, leaving 9 bases between them. The CDR3 sequence is 13 residues long. The CDR3 coding sequence is TGTGCCAGCAGTTTAGTGCCCGGGGATGAGCAGTTCTTC. It codes for CASSLVPGDEQFF.

The sample holds a few counts of this clonotype. The J gene is TRBJ1-1, the V gene TRBV5-5; D is uncertain. The CDR3 extends over 16 amino acids. Trimming shortened V by 0 bases and J by 5 bases, and 17 bases separated the two germline ends. In germline, CDR1 is SGHKS, CDR2 YYEKEE (reference sequence). CDR3 sequence (DNA): TGTGCCAGCAGCTTGGTGGTGGTAGGGTGGGATACTGAAGCTTTCTTT. It translates to CASSLVVVGWDTEAFF.

In this sample, this clonotype turned up a few times. The chain has TRBV6-5 and TRBJ1-5; maybe TRBD1 (5 bases). Germline V CDR1 and CDR2: MNHEY, SVGAGI. The length of the CDR3 is 14 residues. V shed 7 bases and J shed 6 bases, with 16 bases lying between them. CDR3 sequence reads: CASTKRMGGQPQHF. The CDR3 bases are TGTGCCAGCACTAAGAGGATGGGGGGTCAGCCCCAGCATTTT.

V gene TRBV12-5 combines with J gene TRBJ2-1; D perhaps matches TRBD2 (6 bases). V was trimmed by 1 base and J by 9 bases, leaving 13 bases between them. CDR3 length: 14 residues. Germline assignment: CDR1 LGHNT and CDR2 FRNRAP. CDR3 sequence: CASGLEVGRSEQFF. The CDR3 coding sequence is TGTGCTAGTGGTTTGGAGGTCGGGAGAAGTGAGCAGTTCTTC.